Each of the 26 T cell receptor beta chains below was sequenced from the same sample in a study of control samples from healthy donors and cancer patients. Sequencing was performed with immunoSEQ multiplex PCR; in TCRdb, only in-frame clones are kept and a portion is missing. This table lists about 190,000 clones. Sequencing input: blood. Source of these receptors: a woman aged 30 to 39 in good health.

The rearrangement links TRBV4-3 to TRBJ1-2, with 7 bases that match TRBD1. Per the germline V gene, CDR1 is LGHNA and CDR2 is YSLEER. This CDR3 has 17 amino acids. Trimming at V came to 0 bases and at J to 8 bases, leaving 15 bases not matched to a gene. The CDR3: CASSQDRGRGRSSGYTF. The CDR3 region has the DNA TGCGCCAGCAGCCAAGATCGGGGCAGGGGGAGATCCTCCGGCTACACCTTC.

The genes are TRBV5-1 and TRBJ2-1; D remains ambiguous. V lost 0 bases, J lost 2 bases, and 3 bases lay in between. CDR1 and CDR2 (germline): SGHRS, YFSETQ. This CDR3 is built from 13 residues. CDR3 in DNA: TGCGCCAGCAGCTTGGGGGCCTACAATGAGCAGTTCTTC. Amino acids: CASSLGAYNEQFF.

This sequence joins TRBV7-9 and TRBJ1-3; D is unresolved. This CDR3 is built from 13 residues. Trimming left V 9 bases short and J 4 bases short, with 13 bases between. The germline gives CDR1 SEHNR, CDR2 FQNEAQ (reference sequence). The CDR3 bases are TGTGCCAGTGCGATTAGGAGAGGAAACACCATATATTTT. Protein: CASAIRRGNTIYF.

The chain has TRBV5-1 and TRBJ2-4; no definite D call. Trimming left V 0 bases short and J 0 bases short, with 10 bases between. Germline V gene sequence: CDR1 SGHRS, CDR2 YFSETQ. This CDR3 is 16 amino acids long. The CDR3 reads CASSLASAEAKNIQYF. In DNA, the CDR3 is TGCGCCAGCAGCTTGGCCAGTGCAGAAGCCAAAAACATTCAGTACTTC.

The chain couples TRBV19 to TRBJ1-1; D gene ambiguous. The CDR3 is made up of 13 amino acids. CDR1 and CDR2 from the germline V gene are LNHDA and SQIVND (reference sequence). Trimming removed 7 bases from V and 0 bases from J, with 9 bases in between. Here the CDR3 reads CASNEGLNTEAFF. The CDR3 DNA follows: TGTGCCAGTAATGAGGGTCTGAACACTGAAGCTTTCTTT.

V and J are TRBV6-5 and TRBJ1-2; tentative D call: TRBD1 (5 bases). V shed 6 bases and J shed 8 bases, with 16 bases lying between them. Germline assignment: CDR1 MNHEY and CDR2 SVGAGI. The CDR3 covers 13 residues. This CDR3 is CASREGGTLGYTF. In nucleotides, the CDR3 is TGTGCCAGCAGGGAGGGTGGGACCTTGGGCTACACCTTC.

V gene TRBV5-1 combines with J gene TRBJ2-5, with 10 bases lining up with TRBD2. The V gene's germline CDR1 is SGHRS and CDR2 YFSETQ. The CDR3 is made up of 16 amino acids. The junction had 3 bases not matched to a gene; V was cut back by 0 bases and J by 1 base. The CDR3 loop is CASSLGVAGGQETQYF. CDR3 DNA sequence: TGCGCCAGCAGCTTGGGTGTAGCGGGGGGCCAAGAGACCCAGTACTTC.

J is TRBJ1-2 and V is TRBV6-5; 7 bases are a match to TRBD1. J was trimmed by 6 bases and V by 5 bases; bases with no gene match: 12. Germline loops: CDR1 MNHEY, CDR2 SVGAGI. This CDR3 comprises 15 residues. The CDR3 spells CASSPTGSYSDGYTF. The CDR3 coding sequence is TGTGCCAGCAGTCCGACAGGGAGCTATTCGGATGGCTACACCTTC.

The chain joins TRBV27 to TRBJ1-2; D perhaps matches TRBD1 (6 bases). Germline-derived CDR1 and CDR2 are MNHEY and SMNVEV (reference sequence). CDR3 length equals 13 residues. Trimming stripped 4 bases from V and 7 bases from J, with 13 bases between. For the CDR3, the DNA is TGTGCCAGCAGTTGGTCAGGGGTGAGTGGCTACACCTTC. The encoded protein is CASSWSGVSGYTF.

J is TRBJ2-7 and V is TRBV20-1; D ambiguous. Germline V gene lookup returns CDR1 DFQATT and CDR2 SNEGSKA (reference sequence). V lost 4 bases and J 8 bases, leaving 12 bases between the germline ends. This CDR3 comprises 11 residues. The CDR3: CSATAWEKQYF. In nucleotides, the CDR3 is TGCAGTGCTACAGCTTGGGAAAAGCAGTACTTC.

Concerning this clone itself: A junction boundary mismatches the germline segment, possibly from a read error. V and J are TRBV27 and TRBJ1-5; maybe TRBD1 (6 bases). Per germline, CDR1 MNHEY and CDR2 SMNVEV (reference sequence). The length of the CDR3 is 15 residues. The CDR3 DNA reads TGTGCCAGCAGTGTATCGTCCGGGGGGGCACAGCCCCAGCATTTT. Translated: CASSVSSGGAQPQHF.

The chain carries TRBV7-2 and TRBJ2-3; D call uncertain. This CDR3 has 15 amino acids. The V end lost 0 bases, the J end lost 0 bases, and 7 bases lay between the germline ends. CDR1 and CDR2 (germline): SGHTA, FQGNSA. For the CDR3, the DNA is TGTGCCAGCAGCTTAGCGGCAACTAGCACAGATACGCAGTATTTT. Protein product: CASSLAATSTDTQYF. The full variable domain, in which reference TRBV7-2 and TRBJ2-3 provide the parts outside the CDR3, is GAGVSQSPSNKVTEKGKDVELRCDPISGHTALYWYRQSLGQGLEFLIYFQGNSAPDKSGLPSDRFSAERTGGSVSTLTIQRTQQEDSAVYLCASSLAATSTDTQYFGPGTRLTVL.

The chain has TRBV3-1 (or the pseudogene TRBV3-2) and TRBJ1-2, with TRBD1 as a possible D gene (5 bases). The germline CDR1 and CDR2 sequences are LGHDT and YNNKEL (reference sequence). The CDR3 consists of 13 residues. V was pared by 4 bases and J by 6 bases, with 12 bases between. The CDR3 sequence: CASSRAQGDGYTF. The CDR3 nucleotides read TGTGCCAGCAGCCGAGCCCAAGGGGATGGCTACACCTTC.

This sequence joins TRBV7-2 and TRBJ1-2; D is uncertain. The germline V gene encodes CDR1 SGHTA and CDR2 FQGNSA. The CDR3 totals 15 residues. Trimming shortened V by 1 base and J by 3 bases, and 12 bases separated the two germline ends. The CDR3 loop reads CASSLVVGIDYGYTF. The CDR3 DNA sequence: TGTGCCAGCAGCTTAGTGGTGGGAATAGACTATGGCTACACCTTC.

The V gene is TRBV19, the J gene TRBJ1-5; TRBD1 matches at 9 bases. Germline lookup yields CDR1 LNHDA and CDR2 SQIVND (reference sequence). V lost 7 bases to trimming and J lost 1 base; unmatched junction nucleotides: 17. This CDR3 spans 19 amino acids. CDR3 sequence: CASTLIVGQGARSNQPQHF. CDR3 in DNA: TGTGCCAGTACCCTGATCGTGGGACAGGGAGCTAGGAGCAATCAGCCCCAGCATTTT.

The chain recombines TRBV2 with TRBJ2-1; 13 nucleotides line up with TRBD2. This CDR3 has 16 residues. Germline V gene lookup returns CDR1 SNHLY and CDR2 FYNNEI. The junction had 11 bases not matched to a gene; V was cut back by 10 bases and J by 5 bases. The CDR3 DNA is TGTGCCATCCCAGGACTAGCGGGGGCCTCTAACAATGAGCAGTTCTTC. This gives the protein CAIPGLAGASNNEQFF. The whole variable domain, filled in from reference TRBV2 and TRBJ2-1, reads EPEVTQTPSHQVTQMGQEVILRCVPISNHLYFYWYRQILGQKVEFLVSFYNNEISEKSEIFDDQFSVERPDGSNFTLKIRSTKLEDSAMYFCAIPGLAGASNNEQFFGPGTRLTVL.

This chain links TRBV6-5 with TRBJ2-7, with 7 bases matching TRBD1. Unmatched junction bases numbered 8, after V lost 7 bases and J lost 2 bases. In germline, CDR1 is MNHEY, CDR2 SVGAGI. The CDR3 contains 14 residues. CDR3 bases: TGTGCCAGCATTCCCAAGGGGGCGGCCTACGAGCAGTACTTC. The encoded protein is CASIPKGAAYEQYF.

This chain links TRBV3-1 (or the pseudogene TRBV3-2) with TRBJ2-7, with D uncertain. Looked up from germline, CDR1 is LGHDT and CDR2 is YNNKEL (reference sequence). The V and J ends lost 5 bases and 2 bases respectively, with 7 bases between them. The CDR3 spans 12 residues. This CDR3 reads CASSYGPYEQYF. DNA of the CDR3: TGTGCCAGCAGCTACGGACCCTACGAGCAGTACTTC.

CDR3 sequence (DNA): TGTGCCAGCAGCTCCGGGCCCGTCTCTAATCAGCCCCAGCATTTT. This sequence encodes CASSSGPVSNQPQHF. The chain is built from TRBV5-5 and TRBJ1-5; D unclear. The CDR3 totals 15 residues. V dropped 3 bases and J dropped 4 bases, with 14 bases sitting between them. The germline CDR1 and CDR2 sequences are SGHKS and YYEKEE (reference sequence).

The rearrangement links TRBV7-8 to TRBJ2-1; 9 nucleotides align to TRBD2. V was pared by 5 bases and J by 1 base, with 9 bases of the junction left unmatched. CDR1 and CDR2 (germline): SGHVS, FQNEAQ. The CDR3 loop spans 17 amino acids. CDR3 residues: CASSPRRGGGSYNEQFF. The CDR3 DNA reads TGTGCCAGCAGCCCACGGCGCGGGGGGGGATCCTACAATGAGCAGTTCTTC.

This sequence joins TRBV28 and TRBJ1-2; 7 nucleotides align to TRBD1. Trimming took 6 bases from V and 2 from J; bases not matched to a gene: 6. In germline, CDR1 is MDHEN, CDR2 SYDVKM. The CDR3 is 14 amino acids. The DNA of the CDR3 is TGTGCCAGCAGAGACAACAGGGGAAACTATGGCTACACCTTC. It translates to CASRDNRGNYGYTF.

The J gene is TRBJ2-7, the V gene TRBV27; possible D gene TRBD2, 5 bases. The V gene lost 3 bases and the J gene lost 2 bases, with 8 bases spanning the gap. CDR1 and CDR2 from the germline V gene are MNHEY and SMNVEV (reference sequence). This CDR3 region has 13 residues. The CDR3, as DNA: TGTGCCAGCAGTTTTACGGGGACCTACGAGCAGTACTTC. Encoded protein: CASSFTGTYEQYF.

Remarks on this clone: The same CDR3 can be traced to other DNA sequences in this sample. The chain recombines TRBV5-1 with TRBJ2-5; D gene ambiguous. V lost 2 bases, J lost 1 base, and 0 bases lay in between. This CDR3 contains 11 residues. CDR1 is SGHRS and CDR2 is YFSETQ in the germline V gene. CDR3 amino acids: CASSFQETQYF. The DNA for the CDR3 is TGCGCCAGCAGCTTCCAAGAGACCCAGTACTTC.

The rearrangement uses TRBV18 and TRBJ1-6; D gene ambiguous. Germline V gives CDR1 KGHSH, CDR2 LQKENI. The ends were cut back, 0 bases at V and 7 bases at J, with 4 bases in the middle. This CDR3 is built from 13 residues. The CDR3 region has the DNA TGTGCCAGCTCACCACCTCTGAATTCACCCCTCCACTTT. This gives the protein CASSPPLNSPLHF.

For the CDR3, the DNA is TGTGCCAGCAGCCAAGTTAGGGCTAGCGGGGGCACAGATACGCAGTATTTT. Protein: CASSQVRASGGTDTQYF. The chain has TRBV4-2 and TRBJ2-3; 9 bases are a match to TRBD2. V dropped 1 base and J dropped 1; count of bases not matched to a gene: 6. CDR1 is LGHNA, CDR2 YNFKEQ, per germline. This CDR3 is 17 amino acids long.

As for this clone: This sample includes further DNA sequences coding for the same CDR3. The V and J genes are TRBV29-1 and TRBJ1-2; D call uncertain. This CDR3 is 9 amino acids long. Germline CDR1 reads SQVTM; CDR2 reads ANQGSEA. Trimming shortened V by 0 bases and J by 7 bases, and 0 bases separated the two germline ends. The DNA of the CDR3 is TGCAGCGTTGAAGATGGCTACACCTTC. Its protein product is CSVEDGYTF.